One T cell receptor beta chain is described in this entry. This receptor's antigen is unknown. Base qualities are not recorded, but no much larger clone differs from it by a single base. The data belong to a study of shared clonotypes between healthy human individuals (dated by TCRdb to about 2020). Describing the broader study: The cohort included a few men and a couple of women between 18 and 49 years of age. For each donor, CD4 naive and CD4 memory were each run on three plates, CD8 naive on two plates, and CD8 memory on one plate. To estimate repertoire size and how much clonotype sharing occurs between individuals, the study deeply sequenced the blood TCR repertoires of about five healthy adults. To increase sequencing depth and limit assay-specific biases, different laboratories used diverse techniques to prepare libraries and sequence TCR repertoires. Between about 0.85 and 9.5 billion PBMCs per donor were obtained by leukapheresis.

Healthy HIV-negative adults with no recently reported acute infections or vaccinations were included as donors. Every donor was a Caucasian adult residing in Nashville, Tennessee, USA. CD4+ T cells were enriched by magnetic negative selection, after which naive cells were positively selected on CD45RA and the negative fraction was taken as the memory subset. After blood collection by leukapheresis, PBMCs were isolated using Ficoll-Histopaque density gradient centrifugation and then cryopreserved in the vapor phase of liquid nitrogen. Analytical flow cytometry was used to check the purity and quantity of each magnetically sorted T cell population. From each sorted fraction, genomic DNA was isolated and quantified by UV absorbance on a Nanodrop 2000c. Using the deep immunoSEQ assay, TCR CDR3 regions were amplified from genomic DNA by multiplex PCR. Genomic DNA extracted from each cell subset was distributed evenly over all wells of several immunoSEQ 96-well plates, and each plate served as one replicate. For sorted subsets, about 0.2 ug genomic DNA, equal to tens of thousands of T cell genomes, was loaded into each replicate PCR. The purified libraries were quantified using a Qubit 3.0 fluorometer, sized with a Bioanalyzer 2100, and then quantified again using the KAPA Library Quantification kit. Each immunoSEQ 96-well plate was sequenced on its own single-read 150-cycle Illumina NextSeq 550 flow cell. The authors' pipeline ran thus. Because only junctional sequences without quality scores were contained in the immunoSEQ output, filtering matching that applied to full-length reads could not be performed. Sequences were annotated with PyIR, a Python wrapper for IgBLAST v1.9, using IMGT germline references to assign V/J genes and CDR3. Reads with weak V/J assignments (E-value above 1e-6), missing CDR3, stop codons, out-of-frame junctions, or ambiguous translated residues were removed. V3J clonotypes were defined as sequences sharing the same inferred V gene, J gene, and CDR3 amino acid sequence. Percentage overlap between repertoires was computed as shared unique clonotypes divided by the size of the smaller repertoire. RTK rarefaction, the Chao1 estimator, and Recon v2.1 estimates of unobserved clonotypes were used to assess repertoire richness. For all TCRbeta clonotypes obtained by the gDNA method from four donors, generation probabilities were computed with OLGA. TCRdb took this table from immuneACCESS and kept in-frame rearrangements with V and J called. Such tables lack part of the clones; where checked against another copy, unresolved V genes explain under half of the gap, and the rest is unexplained. V and J calls and clone size are copied from that table; D and trimming were computed from the DNA. The sample data list under 850,000 clones, and roughly 72% of these were observed just once. The ten largest account for under 2% of the sample.

Study-wide findings and limitations: Estimated clonotype richness was generally larger for naive than for memory subsets. Sampling was limited to blood, and TCR repertoires in tissue likely differ from TCR repertoires in blood. Rarefaction of sorted-subset datasets indicated incomplete sequencing despite the large sequencing depth. When a few donors were compared, the shared fraction of clonotypes was around 5% for naive CD4, roughly 3.3% for naive CD8, more than 2% for memory CD4, and 0.3% to 0.5% for memory CD8. Because the study included a small number of donors, the genetic and exposure-history diversity represented was limited. Pairwise subsampling led to the expectation that sequencing depth would affect the degree of clonotype sharing among donors. Compared with non-shared clonotypes, the clonotypes found in all four sorted-subset donors had higher generation probabilities.

Cut back by 4 bases and 7 bases, the V and J ends lie 13 bases apart. Taken from cysteine to phenylalanine, the CDR3 has 14 residues. The kept DNA is CDR3 alone, 42 bases in frame from the first base. Sequences SGHTA (CDR1) and FQGTGA (CDR2) are obtained from the germline V gene. The chain was built from TRBV7-3 and TRBJ2-2; TRBD2 is a possible D gene, resting on 6 matching bases. The sample was memory CD4+ T cells sorted from blood. Explained via the paper, the cell subset or site label denotes: CD45RA-negative fraction. This TCR derives from a woman aged 25 to 39 in good health. The DNA reads as follows: TGTGCCAGCAGCTCGACTAGTTTCTTCGGGGAGCTGTTTTTT. Translated, it reads CASSSTSFFGELFF.